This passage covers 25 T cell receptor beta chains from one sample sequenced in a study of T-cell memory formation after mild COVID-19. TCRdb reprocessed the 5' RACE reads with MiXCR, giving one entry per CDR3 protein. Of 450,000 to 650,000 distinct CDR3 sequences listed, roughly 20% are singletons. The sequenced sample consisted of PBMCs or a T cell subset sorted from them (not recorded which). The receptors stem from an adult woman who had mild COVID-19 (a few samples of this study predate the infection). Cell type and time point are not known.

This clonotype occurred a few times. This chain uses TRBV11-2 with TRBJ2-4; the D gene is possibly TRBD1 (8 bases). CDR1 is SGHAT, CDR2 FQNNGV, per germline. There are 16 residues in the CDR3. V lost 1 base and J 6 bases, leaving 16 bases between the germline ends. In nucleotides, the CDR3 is TGTGCCAGCAGCTTAGTGGCGGGAGACAGGGGAAACATTCAGTACTTC. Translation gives CASSLVAGDRGNIQYF.

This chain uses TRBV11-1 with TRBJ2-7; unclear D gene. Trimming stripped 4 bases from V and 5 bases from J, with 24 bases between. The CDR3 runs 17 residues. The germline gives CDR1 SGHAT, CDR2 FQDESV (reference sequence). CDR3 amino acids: CASSSQRFGRKENEQYF. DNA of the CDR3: TGTGCCAGCAGCTCTCAAAGGTTTGGCCGAAAAGAAAACGAGCAGTACTTC. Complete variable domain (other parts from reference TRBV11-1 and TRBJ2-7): EAEVAQSPRYKITEKSQAVAFWCDPISGHATLYWYRQILGQGPELLVQFQDESVVDDSQLPKDRFSAERLKGVDSTLKIQPAELGDSAMYLCASSSQRFGRKENEQYFGPGTRLTVT.

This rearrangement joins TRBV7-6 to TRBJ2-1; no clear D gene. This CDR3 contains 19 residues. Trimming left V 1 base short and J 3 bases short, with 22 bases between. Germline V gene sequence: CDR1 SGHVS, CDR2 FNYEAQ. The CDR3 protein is CASSLDRFGLAAFYNEQFF. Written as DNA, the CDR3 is TGTGCCAGCAGCTTAGATCGATTTGGGCTGGCAGCTTTCTACAATGAGCAGTTCTTC.

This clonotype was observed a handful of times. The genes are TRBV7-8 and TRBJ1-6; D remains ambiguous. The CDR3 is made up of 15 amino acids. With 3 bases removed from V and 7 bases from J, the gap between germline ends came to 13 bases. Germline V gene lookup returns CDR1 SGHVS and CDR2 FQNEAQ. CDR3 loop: CASSFSGRGNSPLHF. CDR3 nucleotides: TGTGCCAGCAGCTTTTCCGGCAGAGGGAATTCACCCCTCCACTTT. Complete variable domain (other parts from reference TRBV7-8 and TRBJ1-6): GAGVSQSPRYKVAKRGQDVALRCDPISGHVSLFWYQQALGQGPEFLTYFQNEAQLDKSGLPSDRFFAERPEGSVSTLKIQRTQQEDSAVYLCASSFSGRGNSPLHFGNGTRLTVT.

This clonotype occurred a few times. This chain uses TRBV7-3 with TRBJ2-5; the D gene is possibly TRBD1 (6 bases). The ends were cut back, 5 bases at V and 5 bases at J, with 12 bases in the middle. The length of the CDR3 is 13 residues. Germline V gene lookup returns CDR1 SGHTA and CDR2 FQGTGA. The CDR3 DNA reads TGTGCCAGCAGCCGTGGGGGCGGGGAGACCCAGTACTTC. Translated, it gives CASSRGGGETQYF.

This CDR3 is CATSDSGTRNVYEQFF. Here the CDR3 DNA reads TGTGCCACCAGTGATTCTGGGACTAGGAATGTTTATGAGCAGTTCTTC. The J gene is TRBJ2-1, the V gene TRBV24-1, with TRBD2 identical over 8 bases. Per germline, CDR1 KGHDR and CDR2 SFDVKD. The V segment lost 2 bases and the J segment 8 bases; nucleotides outside the gene matches: 10. The CDR3 runs to 16 residues.

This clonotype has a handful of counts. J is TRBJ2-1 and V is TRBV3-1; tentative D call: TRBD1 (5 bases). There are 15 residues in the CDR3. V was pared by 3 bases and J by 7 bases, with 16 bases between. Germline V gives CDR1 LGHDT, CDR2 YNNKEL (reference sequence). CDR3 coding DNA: TGTGCCAGCAGCCACAGGGCCATTGGAGTAAATGAGCAGTTCTTC. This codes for CASSHRAIGVNEQFF.

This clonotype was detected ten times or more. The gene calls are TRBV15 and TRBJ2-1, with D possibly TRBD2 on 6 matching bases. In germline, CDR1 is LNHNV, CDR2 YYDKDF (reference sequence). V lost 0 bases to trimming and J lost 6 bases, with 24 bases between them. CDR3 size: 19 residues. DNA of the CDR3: TGTGCCACCAGCAGAGAACCCCCGTTTTTACTCGCGGGACGCAATGAGCAGTTCTTC. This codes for CATSREPPFLLAGRNEQFF.

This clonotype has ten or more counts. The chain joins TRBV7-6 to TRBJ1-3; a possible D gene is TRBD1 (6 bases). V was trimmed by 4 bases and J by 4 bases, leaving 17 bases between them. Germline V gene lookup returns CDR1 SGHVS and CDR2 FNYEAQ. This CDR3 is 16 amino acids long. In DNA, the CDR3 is TGTGCCAGCAGCTCCTCCGGGACACGAATCGGAAACACCATATATTTT. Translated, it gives CASSSSGTRIGNTIYF.

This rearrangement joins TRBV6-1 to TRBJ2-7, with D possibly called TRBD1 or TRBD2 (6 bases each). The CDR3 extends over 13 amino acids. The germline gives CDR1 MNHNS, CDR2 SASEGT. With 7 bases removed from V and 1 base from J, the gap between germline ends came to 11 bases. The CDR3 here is CASKGGGSYEQYF. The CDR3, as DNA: TGTGCCAGCAAAGGAGGGGGGTCCTACGAGCAGTACTTC.

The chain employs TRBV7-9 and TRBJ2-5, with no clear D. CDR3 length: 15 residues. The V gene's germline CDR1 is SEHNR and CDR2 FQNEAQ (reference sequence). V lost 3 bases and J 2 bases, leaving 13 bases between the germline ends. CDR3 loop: CASSFQRNSQETQYF. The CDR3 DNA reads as TGTGCCAGCAGCTTCCAGAGGAATTCGCAAGAGACCCAGTACTTC. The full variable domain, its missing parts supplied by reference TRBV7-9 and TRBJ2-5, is DTGVSQNPRHKITKRGQNVTFRCDPISEHNRLYWYRQTLGQGPEFLTYFQNEAQLEKSRLLSDRFSAERPKGSFSTLEIQRTEQGDSAMYLCASSFQRNSQETQYFGPGTRLLVL.

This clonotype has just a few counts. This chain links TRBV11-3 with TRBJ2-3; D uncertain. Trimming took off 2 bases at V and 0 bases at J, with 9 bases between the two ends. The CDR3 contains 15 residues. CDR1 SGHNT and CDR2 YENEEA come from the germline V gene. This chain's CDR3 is CASSLTPLSTDTQYF. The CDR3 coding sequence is TGTGCCAGCAGCTTAACTCCACTTAGCACAGATACGCAGTATTTT. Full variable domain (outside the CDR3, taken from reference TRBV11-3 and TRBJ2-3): EAGVVQSPRYKIIEKKQPVAFWCNPISGHNTLYWYLQNLGQGPELLIRYENEEAVDDSQLPKDRFSAERLKGVDSTLKIQPAELGDSAVYLCASSLTPLSTDTQYFGPGTRLTVL.

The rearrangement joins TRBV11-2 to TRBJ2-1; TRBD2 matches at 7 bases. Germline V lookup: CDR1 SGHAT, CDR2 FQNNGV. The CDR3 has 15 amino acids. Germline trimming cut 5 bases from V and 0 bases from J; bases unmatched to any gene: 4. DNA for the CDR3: TGTGCCAGCAGCCCAGTAGCGGGCTCCTACAATGAGCAGTTCTTC. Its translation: CASSPVAGSYNEQFF. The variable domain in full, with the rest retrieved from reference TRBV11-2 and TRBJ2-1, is EAGVAQSPRYKIIEKRQSVAFWCNPISGHATLYWYQQILGQGPKLLIQFQNNGVVDDSQLPKDRFSAERLKGVDSTLKIQPAKLEDSAVYLCASSPVAGSYNEQFFGPGTRLTVL.

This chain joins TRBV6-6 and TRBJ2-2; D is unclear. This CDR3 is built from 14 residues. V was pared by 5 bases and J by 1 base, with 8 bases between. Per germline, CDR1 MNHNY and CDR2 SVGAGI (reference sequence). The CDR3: CASSPPENTGELFF. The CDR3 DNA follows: TGTGCCAGCAGTCCGCCCGAGAACACCGGGGAGCTGTTTTTT.

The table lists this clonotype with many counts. The CDR3 loop reads CASSQVFSEPGLAKNIQYF. In nucleotides, the CDR3 is TGCGCCAGCAGCCAGGTCTTCTCGGAACCCGGTCTAGCCAAAAACATTCAGTACTTC. The chain employs TRBV4-1 and TRBJ2-4; D gene ambiguous. This CDR3 region has 19 residues. Trimming took off 3 bases at V and 0 bases at J, with 21 bases between the two ends. Germline loops: CDR1 MGHRA, CDR2 YSYEKL.

Here the CDR3 DNA reads TGTGCCAGCACACGGGGAAACACCGGGGAGCTGTTTTTT. It specifies CASTRGNTGELFF. This chain uses TRBV13 with TRBJ2-2; D is perhaps TRBD2 (5 bases). Trimming took 7 bases from V and 2 from J, leaving 8 bases between them. The CDR3 sequence is 13 residues long. Germline loops: CDR1 PRHDT, CDR2 FYEKMQ (reference sequence).

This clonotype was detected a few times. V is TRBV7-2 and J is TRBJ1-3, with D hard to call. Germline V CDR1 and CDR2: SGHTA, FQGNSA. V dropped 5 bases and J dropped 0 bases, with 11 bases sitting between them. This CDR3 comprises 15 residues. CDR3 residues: CASSTQWGSGNTIYF. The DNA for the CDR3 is TGTGCCAGCAGCACTCAATGGGGCTCTGGAAACACCATATATTTT.

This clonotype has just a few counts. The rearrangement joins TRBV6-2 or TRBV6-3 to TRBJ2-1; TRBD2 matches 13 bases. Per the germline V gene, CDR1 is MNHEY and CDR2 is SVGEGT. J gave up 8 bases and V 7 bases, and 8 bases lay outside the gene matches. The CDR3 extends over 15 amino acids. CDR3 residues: CASKPRTSGSDEQFF. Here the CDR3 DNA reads TGTGCCAGCAAGCCGAGGACTAGCGGGAGCGATGAGCAGTTCTTC.

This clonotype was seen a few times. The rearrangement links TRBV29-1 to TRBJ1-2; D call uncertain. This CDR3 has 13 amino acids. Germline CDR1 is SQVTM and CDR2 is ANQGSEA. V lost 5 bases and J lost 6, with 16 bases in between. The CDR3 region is CSVPGRVNHGYTF. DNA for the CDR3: TGCAGCGTTCCTGGCCGGGTAAACCATGGCTACACCTTC.

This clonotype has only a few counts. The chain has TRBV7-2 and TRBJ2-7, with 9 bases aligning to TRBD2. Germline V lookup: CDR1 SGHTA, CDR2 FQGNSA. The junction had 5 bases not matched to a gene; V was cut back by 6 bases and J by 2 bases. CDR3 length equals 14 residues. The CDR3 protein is CASSVAGATYEQYF. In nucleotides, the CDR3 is TGTGCCAGCAGTGTAGCGGGAGCGACCTACGAGCAGTACTTC.

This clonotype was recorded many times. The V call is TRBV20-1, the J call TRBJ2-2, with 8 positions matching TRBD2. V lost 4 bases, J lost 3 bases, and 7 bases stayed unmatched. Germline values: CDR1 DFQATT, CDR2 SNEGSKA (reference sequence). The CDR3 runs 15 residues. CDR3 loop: CSAIGGGFYTGELFF. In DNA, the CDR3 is TGCAGTGCTATTGGCGGGGGGTTTTACACCGGGGAGCTGTTTTTT.

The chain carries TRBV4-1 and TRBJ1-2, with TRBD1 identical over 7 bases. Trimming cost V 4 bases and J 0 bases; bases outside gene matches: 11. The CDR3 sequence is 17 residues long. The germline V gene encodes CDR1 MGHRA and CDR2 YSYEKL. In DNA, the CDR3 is TGCGCCAGCAGCCCATACTTACAGGGGACCCCTAACTATGGCTACACCTTC. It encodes CASSPYLQGTPNYGYTF.

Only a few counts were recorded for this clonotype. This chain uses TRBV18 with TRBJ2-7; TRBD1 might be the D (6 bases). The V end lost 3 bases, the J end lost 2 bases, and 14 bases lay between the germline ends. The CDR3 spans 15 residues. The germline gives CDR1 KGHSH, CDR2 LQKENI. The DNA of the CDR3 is TGTGCCAGCTCACCTCGGGCAGGGGCCACCTACGAGCAGTACTTC. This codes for CASSPRAGATYEQYF.

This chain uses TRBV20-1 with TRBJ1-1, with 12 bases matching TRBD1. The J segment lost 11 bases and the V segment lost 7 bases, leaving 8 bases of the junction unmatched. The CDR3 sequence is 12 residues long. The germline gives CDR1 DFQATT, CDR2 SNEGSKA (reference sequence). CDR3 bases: TGCAGTGTCCTACCGGGACAGGGGGCGGCTTTCTTT. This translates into CSVLPGQGAAFF.

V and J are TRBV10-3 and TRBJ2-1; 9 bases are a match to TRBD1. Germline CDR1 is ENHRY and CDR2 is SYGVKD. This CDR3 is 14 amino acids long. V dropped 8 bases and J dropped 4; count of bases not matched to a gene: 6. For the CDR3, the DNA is TGTGCCATCGGGACGGGACAGGGATACAATGAGCAGTTCTTC. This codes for CAIGTGQGYNEQFF.